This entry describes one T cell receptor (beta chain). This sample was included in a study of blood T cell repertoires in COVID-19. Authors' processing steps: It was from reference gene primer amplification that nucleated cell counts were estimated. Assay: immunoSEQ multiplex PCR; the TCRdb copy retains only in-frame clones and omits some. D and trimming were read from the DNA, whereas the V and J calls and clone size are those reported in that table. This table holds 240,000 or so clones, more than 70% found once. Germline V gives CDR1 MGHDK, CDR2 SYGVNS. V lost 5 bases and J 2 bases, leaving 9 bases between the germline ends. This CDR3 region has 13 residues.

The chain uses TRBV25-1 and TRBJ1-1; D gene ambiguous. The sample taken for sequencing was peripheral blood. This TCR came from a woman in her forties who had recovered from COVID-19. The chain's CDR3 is CASSRIANTEAFF. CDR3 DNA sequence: TGTGCCAGCAGTCGGATAGCTAACACTGAAGCTTTCTTT.